This T cell receptor beta chain was profiled in a study of CD8+CD57+ T cells in acquired aplastic anemia. Study-level information: Sorting CD4+ and CD8+ cells gave DNA averaging around 3 ug. Roughly 10.8 million reads were obtained on average for healthy donor CD4+ cells.

Genomic DNA, serving as template, underwent TCR beta VDJ and CDR3 profiling. TCRdb passed the reads through MiXCR, listing each CDR3 protein once. The sample contains hundreds of thousands of distinct CDR3 sequences, 55% to 75% of which appear only once. In this sample, this clonotype turned up many times. What it binds is unknown. General study results and limits: The study found no significant CD8+ Simpson's diversity difference between patients and controls.

CDR3 length: 15 amino acids. From germline, CDR1 is LNHDA and CDR2 SQIVND (reference sequence). After removal of 4 bases from V and 6 bases from J, the junction contained 9 bases not matched to a gene. The receptor was derived from a human donor in good health, serving as a control. This chain links TRBV19 with TRBJ1-1; 9 nucleotides match TRBD1. Sequencing input: sorted CD4+, CD8+, or CD8+CD57+ T cells (not recorded which) from PBMCs. The CDR3 region is CASSTLGTGLAEAFF. In DNA, the CDR3 is TGTGCCAGTAGTACGCTTGGGACAGGGTTGGCTGAAGCTTTCTTT.